A selection of T cell receptor beta chains follows, all from one sample in a study of blood T cell repertoires in COVID-19. Measured with immunoSEQ multiplex PCR; TCRdb has only the in-frame clones, and not every one. The sample records some 150,000 clones, about 85% being singletons. The sample taken for sequencing was peripheral blood. Every receptor here comes from a middle-aged woman with active or convalescent COVID-19. Both conserved end residues are part of each CDR3. The order of the fields is clone size, D gene, V gene, J gene, CDR3 protein, CDR3 DNA. The D gene is left open where the match is weak. Where a row states a size, it is once, few, many or the class of an expanded clone; other rows omit it.

clone size: NA
D gene: TRBD1
V gene: TRBV20-1
J gene: TRBJ1-5
CDR3 protein: CSASFPGTDSNQPQHF
CDR3 DNA: TGCAGTGCTAGTTTCCCCGGGACAGATAGCAATCAGCCCCAGCATTTT

clone size: NA
D gene: TRBD1
V gene: TRBV5-4
J gene: TRBJ1-3
CDR3 protein: CASSLGPPTGGNTIYF
CDR3 DNA: TGTGCCAGCAGCTTAGGACCCCCGACAGGGGGAAACACCATATATTTT

clone size: NA
D gene: NA
V gene: TRBV2
J gene: TRBJ2-6
CDR3 protein: CASSGSGISGANVLTF
CDR3 DNA: TGTGCCAGCAGTGGGTCGGGAATCTCTGGGGCCAACGTCCTGACTTTC

clone size: NA
D gene: TRBD1
V gene: TRBV12-3/TRBV12-4
J gene: TRBJ1-2
CDR3 protein: CASSLATGVGYTF
CDR3 DNA: TGTGCCAGCAGTTTAGCGACAGGGGTTGGCTACACCTTC

clone size: NA
D gene: TRBD1
V gene: TRBV6-5
J gene: TRBJ2-2
CDR3 protein: CASSHDRVPGELFF
CDR3 DNA: TGTGCCAGCAGTCACGACAGGGTCCCCGGGGAGCTGTTTTTT

clone size: NA
D gene: NA
V gene: TRBV28
J gene: TRBJ2-1
CDR3 protein: CASSQGATYNEQFF
CDR3 DNA: TGTGCCAGCAGTCAAGGGGCCACCTACAATGAGCAGTTCTTC

clone size: NA
D gene: TRBD1
V gene: TRBV11-2
J gene: TRBJ1-4
CDR3 protein: CASSRPPTGTGTEKLFF
CDR3 DNA: TGTGCCAGCAGCCGCCCCCCGACTGGGACAGGGACTGAAAAACTGTTTTTT

clone size: NA
D gene: TRBD2
V gene: TRBV27
J gene: TRBJ2-7
CDR3 protein: CASSFTSGGDYEQYF
CDR3 DNA: TGTGCCAGCAGTTTCACTAGCGGGGGGGACTACGAGCAGTACTTC

clone size: NA
D gene: NA
V gene: TRBV9
J gene: TRBJ1-2
CDR3 protein: CASSVDGNLANYGYTF
CDR3 DNA: TGTGCCAGCAGCGTAGACGGAAACCTAGCTAACTATGGCTACACCTTC

clone size: NA
D gene: NA
V gene: TRBV18
J gene: TRBJ1-5
CDR3 protein: CASSPGGPGGAPQHF
CDR3 DNA: TGTGCCAGCTCACCAGGTGGCCCGGGCGGGGCGCCCCAGCATTTT

clone size: NA
D gene: TRBD1
V gene: TRBV29-1
J gene: TRBJ1-2
CDR3 protein: CSVEMWTGTRGYTF
CDR3 DNA: TGCAGCGTTGAAATGTGGACAGGGACGCGAGGCTACACCTTC

clone size: NA
D gene: TRBD1
V gene: TRBV5-1
J gene: TRBJ1-1
CDR3 protein: CASSLRQGNTEAFF
CDR3 DNA: TGCGCCAGCAGCTTGAGACAGGGGAACACTGAAGCTTTCTTT

clone size: few
D gene: NA
V gene: TRBV5-4
J gene: TRBJ1-5
CDR3 protein: CASSLGGGTNQPQHF
CDR3 DNA: TGTGCCAGCAGCTTGGGTGGAGGTACCAATCAGCCCCAGCATTTT

clone size: NA
D gene: NA
V gene: TRBV27
J gene: TRBJ1-5
CDR3 protein: CASSEGPGGSNQPQHF
CDR3 DNA: TGTGCCAGCAGTGAGGGCCCGGGGGGCAGCAATCAGCCCCAGCATTTT

clone size: NA
D gene: NA
V gene: TRBV5-1
J gene: TRBJ2-1
CDR3 protein: CASSLLAGHNEQFF
CDR3 DNA: TGCGCCAGCAGCCTCTTGGCGGGTCACAATGAGCAGTTCTTC

clone size: NA
D gene: NA
V gene: TRBV11-2
J gene: TRBJ1-4
CDR3 protein: CASSLSFGTRF
CDR3 DNA: TGTGCCAGCAGCTTATCCTTCGGGACAAGATTT

clone size: NA
D gene: TRBD1
V gene: TRBV28
J gene: TRBJ1-2
CDR3 protein: CASHRGTSFEYGYTF
CDR3 DNA: TGTGCCAGTCACAGGGGGACGAGCTTTGAGTATGGCTACACCTTC

clone size: NA
D gene: NA
V gene: TRBV29-1
J gene: TRBJ1-6
CDR3 protein: CSVRSGASNSPLHF
CDR3 DNA: TGCAGCGTCCGGTCAGGGGCTAGTAATTCACCCCTCCACTTT

clone size: NA
D gene: NA
V gene: TRBV18
J gene: TRBJ1-4
CDR3 protein: CASSPDIYEKLFF
CDR3 DNA: TGTGCCAGCTCACCGGACATCTATGAAAAACTGTTTTTT

clone size: once
D gene: TRBD1
V gene: TRBV6-2/TRBV6-3
J gene: TRBJ1-1
CDR3 protein: CASSLRTGHTEAFF
CDR3 DNA: TGTGCCAGCAGTTTAAGGACAGGGCACACTGAAGCTTTCTTT

clone size: NA
D gene: NA
V gene: TRBV11-2
J gene: TRBJ2-1
CDR3 protein: CASSSGPYNEQFF
CDR3 DNA: TGTGCCAGCAGCTCAGGGCCTTACAATGAGCAGTTCTTC

clone size: NA
D gene: NA
V gene: TRBV5-3
J gene: TRBJ1-2
CDR3 protein: CARSWGHGNYGYTF
CDR3 DNA: TGTGCCAGAAGCTGGGGGCACGGGAACTATGGCTACACCTTC

clone size: NA
D gene: TRBD1
V gene: TRBV5-1
J gene: TRBJ1-3
CDR3 protein: CASSLGTGGASGNTIYF
CDR3 DNA: TGCGCCAGCAGCTTAGGGACAGGGGGCGCGTCTGGAAACACCATATATTTT

clone size: few
D gene: NA
V gene: TRBV2
J gene: TRBJ1-5
CDR3 protein: CASSDGVLSNQPQHF
CDR3 DNA: TGTGCCAGCAGTGACGGGGTTTTAAGCAATCAGCCCCAGCATTTT

clone size: once
D gene: NA
V gene: TRBV4-3
J gene: TRBJ1-2
CDR3 protein: CASSQVWGTNYGYTF
CDR3 DNA: TGCGCCAGCAGCCAAGTTTGGGGCACTAACTATGGCTACACCTTC